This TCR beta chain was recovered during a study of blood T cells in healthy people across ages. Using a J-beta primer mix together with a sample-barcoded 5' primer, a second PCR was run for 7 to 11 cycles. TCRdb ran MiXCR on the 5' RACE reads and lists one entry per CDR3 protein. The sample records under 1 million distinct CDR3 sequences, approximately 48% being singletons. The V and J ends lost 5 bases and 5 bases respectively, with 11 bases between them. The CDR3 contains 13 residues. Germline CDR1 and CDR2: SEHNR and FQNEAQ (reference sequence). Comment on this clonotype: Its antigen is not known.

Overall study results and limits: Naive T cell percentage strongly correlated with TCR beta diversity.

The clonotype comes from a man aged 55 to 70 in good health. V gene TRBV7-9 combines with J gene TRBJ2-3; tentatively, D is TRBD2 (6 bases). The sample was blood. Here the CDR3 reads CASSPPGEDTQYF. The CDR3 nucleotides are TGTGCCAGCAGCCCTCCGGGAGAAGATACGCAGTATTTT.